This TCR beta chain was sequenced in a study of regulatory T cells in long-lasting Graves disease (dated by TCRdb to about 2021). Context from the whole study: Newly diagnosed Graves' disease patients had taken antithyroid drugs for less than 3 months. Persistent Graves' disease patients were compared with newly diagnosed Graves' disease patients by peripheral blood TCR sequencing and RNA sequencing. The study was registered as a clinical trial and conducted in China. A total of some 33 samples were covered by TCR sequencing, comprising approximately 13 persistent and roughly 20 newly diagnosed Graves' disease patients.

For this chain, trimming is 6 bases at the V end and 4 bases at the J end, and the number of junction bases without a gene match is 4. Sequences SNHLY (CDR1) and FYNNEI (CDR2) are obtained from the germline V gene. There are 14 amino acids in the CDR3, from cysteine to phenylalanine inclusive. The read is trimmed to its CDR3 DNA, 42 bases read in frame from base 1. This clonotype has at least ten counts. Its antigen is still unknown. Base qualities are not at hand, and no much larger clone is one base apart. This sample's time point label indicates: newly diagnosed GD, antithyroid drugs for less than 3 months. For both TCR sequencing and RNA sequencing, RNA was extracted from PBMCs in TRIzol. The diagnosis of Graves' disease was made according to American Thyroid Association guidelines. Patients were recruited from an endocrinology department in Xi'an, China. Each patient gave 9 to 10 milliliters of peripheral blood, collected in an EDTA anticoagulant tube. Ficoll Paque Plus density gradient separation was used to isolate PBMCs, and no further T cell sorting was done. An Agilent 2100 Bioanalyzer and agarose gel were used to check RNA quality, and a NanoDrop 2000 was used to measure RNA concentration.

Broad study findings and their caveats: Compared with newly diagnosed patients, persistent Graves' disease patients had lower TCR Shannon entropy and fewer highly expanded clones, which suggests clonal expansion. Preferential use of TRBV28, TRBJ1-2 and TRBJ2-5 was observed in persistent disease, whereas TRBV20-1 and TRBJ2-1 were favored in newly diagnosed disease. Only the TCR beta chain was sequenced and analyzed. Peripheral blood alone was examined, since thyroid tissue, which constituted the primary lesion, could not be accessed. The authors acknowledged the small sample size as a limitation that may reduce accuracy. Patients with persistent disease shared more public clonotypes (about 2,700) than newly diagnosed patients did (roughly 970).

Receptor amplification or capture employed multiplex PCR. TCRdb lists the instrument as Illumina HiSeq 4000. CDR3 regions were amplified by Arm-PCR with iRepertoire HTBI primers to construct TCR beta libraries. PCR products were gel purified before sequencing. The original methods were these. A total of roughly 65 TRBV and under 15 TRBJ segments were identified across samples and were used for gene usage analysis of CDR3 amino acid clonotypes. COPE and FqMerger were used to merge the filtered high-quality paired reads into contigs. BLAST was used to align contigs to the IMGT TRBV, TRBD and TRBJ reference genes, and CDR3 was defined following IMGT. Highly expanded clones were defined as clonotypes with a frequency above 0.1%. Shannon entropy was used to measure repertoire diversity, and the Gini coefficient was used to measure V-J evenness. A clonotype was considered public if more than one individual shared it. TCRdb ran its own pipeline on the public reads, namely fastp trimming at Q25 and MiXCR clone calling, and kept in-frame beta chains. For every CDR3 protein sequence, its rows merge into one entry that carries the most common genes and DNA. The V and J calls, along with clone size, are taken from TCRdb and not from the paper's own processing. This sample comprises approximately 400,000 distinct CDR3 sequences, around 14% of them detected only once. In total, the top ten clones hold over 15% of the sample.

This sample was also put to use in a study of T cells in Graves' hyperthyroidism and ophthalmopathy. As that second paper reports: A patient counted as having stable Graves' hyperthyroidism if no progression to ophthalmopathy occurred over 18 months of follow-up. The hyperthyroidism patients were between 18 and 65 years old and newly diagnosed, with a disease duration of less than 2 months. The study excluded patients with uncontrolled infections, other autoimmune diseases, pregnancy or lactation. Diagnoses relied on clinical symptoms, serum thyroxine and TRAb, thyroid ultrasound and orbital computed tomography. A first-round RT-PCR of the TCR CDR3 used the HTBI primer set with the Qiagen OneStep RT-PCR kit. Blood samples also contained most of the expanded thyroid clonotypes (frequency above 0.001), which suggests that blood repertoires may reflect thyroid immune responses. Ophthalmopathy was separated from stable hyperthyroidism by a 13 V-J signature model, with 85% to 90% sensitivity and roughly 81% specificity obtained in cross-validation and 80%/75% obtained in testing. In validation, the model predicted progression to ophthalmopathy with 60% to 71% sensitivity and less than 75% specificity, a median of about 6.7 months before onset. To identify TCR V-J signatures that set the groups apart, the researchers used a discovery cohort of about a hundred patients, made up of approximately 43 with Graves' ophthalmopathy and some 58 with stable Graves' hyperthyroidism. Whether ophthalmopathy could be predicted prospectively was tested in an independent validation cohort made up of 18 to 20 hyperthyroidism patients plus 17 patients who later progressed to ophthalmopathy. The approximately 97 discovery patients were randomly divided into training and test sets at a 7:3 ratio. In over five Graves' hyperthyroidism patients, the study also compared T-cell repertoires from thyroid tissue with T-cell repertoires from blood. Following sampling, methimazole starting at 30 mg daily was given to hyperthyroidism patients, and high-dose intravenous methylprednisolone was given to ophthalmopathy patients. Libraries were constructed in a second round of multiplex PCR, after which size selection and purification were performed. The libraries were sequenced on an Illumina HiSeq2000 using paired-end 100 bp reads. SOAPnuke was used to process the raw data, throwing out any read that contained adapters or uncalled bases, had a mean Phred below 15, or lacked an exact constant-primer or identifier match. High-quality paired reads were merged with COPE v1.2.5, and unique nucleotide sequences were defined as clonotypes. MiTCR v1.1 was used to align clonotypes to the IMGT TRBV, TRBD and TRBJ reference segments. The analysis included only V-J combinations with a frequency above 0.0001, which together covered 99% to 99.2% of the repertoires. The TCS score was defined as the ratio of F50 (clonal expansion) to E x V (chaos), calculated using BLOSUM62-based TCRdist between CDR3 peptides within each V-J. Welch's t-statistics and random forest reduced 500 to 650 V-J features to about 12, which were used in a naive Bayes classifier (R e1071). Sample size was not statistically predetermined, and blinding of investigators to group allocation was not performed. TCR Vbeta CDR3 sequencing of 140 or so peripheral blood samples (under 45 ophthalmopathy, 75 hyperthyroidism and some 17 progressor patients) is reported in the paper.

This receptor chain uses TRBV2 and TRBJ1-1; the central 11 bases match TRBD1. This clonotype originated in a woman aged 25 to 39 with Graves disease. Donor details come from another sample of the same person, matched by shared clones. The starting material was peripheral blood mononuclear cells (PBMCs), obtained at new diagnosis, from a patient treated with antithyroid drugs. This receptor has the CDR3 CASRKGTGGTEAFF. The sequence in DNA is TGTGCCAGCAGGAAGGGGACAGGGGGCACTGAAGCTTTCTTT.